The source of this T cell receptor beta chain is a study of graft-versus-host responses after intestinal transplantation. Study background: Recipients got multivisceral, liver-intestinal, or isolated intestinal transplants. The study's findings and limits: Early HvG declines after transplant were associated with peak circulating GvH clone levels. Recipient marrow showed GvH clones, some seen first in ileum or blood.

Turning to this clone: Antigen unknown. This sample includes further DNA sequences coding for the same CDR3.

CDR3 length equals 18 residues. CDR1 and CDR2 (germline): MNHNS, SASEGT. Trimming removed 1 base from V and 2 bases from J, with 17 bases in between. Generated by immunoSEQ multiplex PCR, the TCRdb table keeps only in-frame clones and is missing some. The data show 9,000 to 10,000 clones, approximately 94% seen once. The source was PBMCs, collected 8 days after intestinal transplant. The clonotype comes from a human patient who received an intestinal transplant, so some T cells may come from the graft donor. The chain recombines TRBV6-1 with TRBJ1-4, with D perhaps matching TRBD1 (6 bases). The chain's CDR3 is CASSEGWAGGATNEKLFF. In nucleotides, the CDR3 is TGTGCCAGCAGTGAAGGGTGGGCGGGGGGGGCGACTAATGAAAAACTGTTTTTT.